One sample yielded the 2 T cell receptor beta chains listed below, sequenced in a study of T cell clonality in common variable immunodeficiency. The repertoire was sequenced with immunoSEQ multiplex PCR; TCRdb's copy has only in-frame clones and lacks some. Listed for the sample are about 66,000 clones, none seen a single time. Sequenced sample: peripheral blood mononuclear cells. The receptors come from a person aged 18 to 75 in good health.

This clone was observed at least ten times. The observed sequence ends 3 residues before the CDR3 terminus, with the missing tail filled in from the germline J gene. This chain connects TRBV20-1 to TRBJ2-4; 8 nucleotides agree with TRBD2. The CDR3 contains 13 residues. Trimming cost V 2 bases and J 4 bases; bases outside gene matches: 1. Germline V lookup: CDR1 DFQATT, CDR2 SNEGSKA (reference sequence). The CDR3 DNA, read in part, is TGCAGTGCTAGACCGGGGGGGAAAAACATT. It specifies CSARPGGKNI. The complete CDR3 sequence is CSARPGGKNIQYF.

This clone came up many times. With the read ending 3 residues before the CDR3 end, the germline J gene is used to fill in that end. J is TRBJ2-7 and V is TRBV14, with 9 bases fitting TRBD1. V gave up 3 bases and J gave up 0 bases; unmatched junction bases: 3. The CDR3 consists of 15 residues. Germline CDR1 SGHDN, CDR2 FVKESK. The CDR3 spells CASSHGQGLSYEQYF. Partial CDR3 DNA: TGTGCCAGCAGCCATGGACAGGGGCTCTCCTACGAG.